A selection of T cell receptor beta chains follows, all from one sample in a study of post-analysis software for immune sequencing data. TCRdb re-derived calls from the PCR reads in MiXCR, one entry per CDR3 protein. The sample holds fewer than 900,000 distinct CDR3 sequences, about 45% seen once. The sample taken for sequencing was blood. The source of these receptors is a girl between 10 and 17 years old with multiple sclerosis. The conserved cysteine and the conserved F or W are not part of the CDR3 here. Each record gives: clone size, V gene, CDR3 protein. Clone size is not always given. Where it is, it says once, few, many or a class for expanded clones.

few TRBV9 ASSVVAGATNEQF
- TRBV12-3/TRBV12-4 ASERRGTGPADTQY
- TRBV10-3 AISGDPLYTEAF
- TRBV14 ASSQDTHTDTQY
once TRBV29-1 SAELAVGATDTQY
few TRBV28 ASSSALVVVNPSGANVLT
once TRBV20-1 SAAGDTKTRETQY
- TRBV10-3 AISDGAKGHEQF
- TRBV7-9 ASSGRLVYEQY
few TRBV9 ASSVAGLDQETQY
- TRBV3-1 ASSQVPEYEQY
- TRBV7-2 AAGTNT
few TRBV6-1 ASSEQRGRRETQY
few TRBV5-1 ASSYRDGNYEQY
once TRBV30 AWSLGLGNTDTQY
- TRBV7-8 ASSPPPTGGRGYT
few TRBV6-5 ASSYSGARTNNEQF
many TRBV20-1 SVGRDRASGSNQPQH
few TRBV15 ATRRLAGIYEQF
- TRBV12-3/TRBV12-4 ASSLNLATQF
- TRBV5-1 ASSSSLTSGSFPQY
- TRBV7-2 ASSLAGGGNREQY
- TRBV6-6 ASSPGSITGGTEAF
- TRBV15 ATSRDELPEAEQY
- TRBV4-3 ASSQSGTGSYEQY
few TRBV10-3 AISALEGHEQY